This TCR beta chain was identified in a study of blood T cell repertoires in COVID-19. Study information: Whether acute or convalescent, the COVID-19 samples came from the United States, Italy and Spain. T cells, B-cell-depleted T cells, or PBMCs provided the cDNA or gDNA that served as material.

Followed over time, Seattle patients had been enrolled while infection was active. Original methodology: Nucleated cell number was recorded as an estimate derived from reference gene primer amplification. This table comes from immunoSEQ multiplex PCR, and its TCRdb copy is limited to in-frame clones, with some not included. V, J and clone size are taken as reported in that table, and D and trimming were inferred from the DNA itself. The sample has some 350,000 clones, 75% to 90% seen once. Germline CDR1 and CDR2: LNHDA and SQIVND (reference sequence). The length of the CDR3 is 13 residues. V lost 7 bases, J lost 4 bases, and 14 bases lay in between.

The clonotype comes from a woman between 45 and 60 years old with COVID-19, enrolled during active disease. The rearrangement joins TRBV19 to TRBJ2-7, with no clear D. The source material was peripheral blood. The DNA for the CDR3 is TGTGCCAGTACCCCCGGCCCAGGATACGAGCAGTACTTC. Its protein is CASTPGPGYEQYF. Variable domain in full (rest from reference TRBV19 and TRBJ2-7): DGGITQSPKYLFRKEGQNVTLSCEQNLNHDAMYWYRQDPGQGLRLIYYSQIVNDFQKGDIAEGYSVSREKKESFPLTVTSAQKNPTAFYLCASTPGPGYEQYFGPGTRLTVT.